These 29 T cell receptor beta chains were sequenced from one sample in a study of blood T cell repertoires in COVID-19. Clones were sequenced by immunoSEQ multiplex PCR, and TCRdb holds only the in-frame ones, with some missing. In the table there are 150,000 to 200,000 clones, around 85% of which are singletons. What was sequenced was peripheral blood. Receptors originate from a man aged 50 to 59 who had recovered from COVID-19.

Turning to this clone: At one end, the junction sequence differs from germline, possibly due to a read error. V and J are TRBV6-5 and TRBJ2-1, with 9 nucleotides matching TRBD1. CDR3 length: 15 residues. The germline V gene encodes CDR1 MNHEY and CDR2 SVGAGI. The CDR3 sequence is CASSSTGGSDNEQFF. CDR3 nucleotides: TGTGCCAGCAGTTCTACAGGGGGCTCCGACAATGAGCAGTTCTTC.

This clone occurred once. CDR3 DNA sequence: TGTGCCAGCAGCGGACTAGCGGGATTAGGCAATGAGCAGTTCTTC. Protein product: CASSGLAGLGNEQFF. The chain uses TRBV11-2 and TRBJ2-1, with 12 bases matching TRBD2. The CDR3 runs to 15 residues. The V gene end was trimmed by 5 bases and the J gene end by 6 bases; junction bases not matched to a gene: 5. Germline V gene sequence: CDR1 SGHAT, CDR2 FQNNGV.

The genes are TRBV29-1 and TRBJ1-1, with 7 bases aligning to TRBD1. V lost 7 bases, J lost 5 bases, and 10 bases stayed unmatched. Germline V CDR1 and CDR2: SQVTM, ANQGSEA. There are 13 residues in the CDR3. DNA for the CDR3: TGCAGCGGCTACACAGGGGTGAGGACTGAAGCTTTCTTT. Its protein is CSGYTGVRTEAFF.

This clone was picked up a small number of times. The chain is built from TRBV10-1 and TRBJ1-1; perhaps TRBD1 as D (5 bases). The CDR3 is 14 amino acids. Germline V gene lookup returns CDR1 WNHNN and CDR2 SYGVQD (reference sequence). V lost 0 bases and J 3 bases, leaving 8 bases between the germline ends. The CDR3 reads CASSESGGDTEAFF. CDR3 in DNA: TGCGCCAGCAGTGAGTCCGGAGGGGACACTGAAGCTTTCTTT.

This chain links TRBV6-1 with TRBJ1-6, with D perhaps TRBD1 (5 bases). The germline V and J ends were trimmed by 3 bases and 4 bases, with 7 bases remaining between them. Germline assignment: CDR1 MNHNS and CDR2 SASEGT. The CDR3 length is 14 residues. CDR3 bases: TGTGCCAGCAGTGACAGGGAATATAATTCACCCCTCCACTTT. Translated: CASSDREYNSPLHF.

The rearrangement joins TRBV6-5 to TRBJ1-1; D gene uncertain. Germline values: CDR1 MNHEY, CDR2 SVGAGI. The CDR3 extends over 15 amino acids. The V and J ends lost 10 bases and 3 bases respectively, with 21 bases between them. The DNA of the CDR3 is TGTGCCACGTCCCGGGCCGGGCGGGTCGACACTGAAGCTTTCTTT. It is translated as CATSRAGRVDTEAFF.

The chain has TRBV7-3 and TRBJ2-3, with D tentatively TRBD2 (6 bases). This CDR3 has 15 amino acids. From germline, CDR1 is SGHTA and CDR2 FQGTGA. V lost 2 bases, J lost 4 bases, and 13 bases lay in between. In DNA, the CDR3 is TGTGCCAGCAGCTTATCCCGGGAGTACGCAGATACGCAGTATTTT. Amino acids: CASSLSREYADTQYF.

V gene TRBV6-5 combines with J gene TRBJ1-1; 8 nucleotides match TRBD1. The ends lost 7 bases at V and 3 bases at J; junction bases unmatched: 7. The CDR3 is made up of 14 amino acids. Germline V gives CDR1 MNHEY, CDR2 SVGAGI. CDR3 sequence reads: CASTPYRGDTEAFF. DNA for the CDR3: TGTGCCAGCACCCCGTACAGGGGGGACACTGAAGCTTTCTTT.

The J gene is TRBJ2-7, the V gene TRBV7-2; 9 positions match TRBD1. In germline, CDR1 is SGHTA, CDR2 FQGNSA. Unmatched junction bases numbered 7, after V lost 5 bases and J lost 2 bases. The CDR3 has 15 residues. The CDR3 DNA reads as TGTGCCAGCAGCCCACGACAGGGGGTAGCCTACGAGCAGTACTTC. The encoded protein is CASSPRQGVAYEQYF.

The chain combines TRBV6-5 with TRBJ1-2; possible D gene TRBD1, 5 bases. This CDR3 comprises 15 residues. V shed 4 bases and J shed 6 bases, with 18 bases lying between them. In germline, CDR1 is MNHEY, CDR2 SVGAGI. The CDR3: CASSSGRGVENGYTF. As DNA, the CDR3 is TGTGCCAGCAGTTCCGGAAGGGGCGTCGAAAATGGCTACACCTTC.

CDR3 bases: TGTGCCAGCAGCCAAGAGACATACGCTAACTATGGCTACACCTTC. Encoded protein: CASSQETYANYGYTF. The chain carries TRBV3-1 (or the pseudogene TRBV3-2) and TRBJ1-2; D not resolved. The CDR3 is 15 residues long. The V and J ends lost 0 bases and 0 bases respectively, with 8 bases between them. From germline, CDR1 is LGHDT and CDR2 YNNKEL (reference sequence).

The chain couples TRBV20-1 to TRBJ2-1, with 10 bases that match TRBD2. The J segment lost 3 bases and the V segment lost 3 bases, leaving 2 bases of the junction unmatched. The CDR3 is made up of 14 amino acids. Per the germline V gene, CDR1 is DFQATT and CDR2 is SNEGSKA (reference sequence). The CDR3 loop is CSASRLAGYNEQFF. In nucleotides, the CDR3 is TGCAGTGCTAGTAGACTAGCGGGCTACAATGAGCAGTTCTTC.

The CDR3 region is CASSLAGTGQDTGELFF. The CDR3 DNA reads TGTGCCAGCAGCTTAGCCGGGACAGGGCAGGACACCGGGGAGCTGTTTTTT. V gene TRBV11-3 combines with J gene TRBJ2-2; 9 bases match TRBD1. The CDR3 sequence is 17 residues long. CDR1 and CDR2 (germline): SGHNT, YENEEA. V lost 1 base, J lost 3 bases, and 6 bases stayed unmatched. The full variable domain, rest sourced from reference TRBV11-3 and TRBJ2-2, is EAGVVQSPRYKIIEKKQPVAFWCNPISGHNTLYWYLQNLGQGPELLIRYENEEAVDDSQLPKDRFSAERLKGVDSTLKIQPAELGDSAVYLCASSLAGTGQDTGELFFGEGSRLTVL.

This clone was picked up one time. The chain recombines TRBV25-1 with TRBJ2-3; 16 bases agree with TRBD2. Germline values: CDR1 MGHDK, CDR2 SYGVNS. Trimming cost V 7 bases and J 3 bases; bases outside gene matches: 7. CDR3 length: 17 amino acids. The CDR3 sequence: CASKGTSGRAITDTQYF. DNA for the CDR3: TGTGCCAGCAAAGGGACTAGCGGGAGGGCTATTACAGATACGCAGTATTTT.

In nucleotides, the CDR3 is TGTGCCAGTAGTCAGGGACTAGCGAGGCTGTCCTACGAGCAGTACTTC. Translating it yields CASSQGLARLSYEQYF. The V gene is TRBV19, the J gene TRBJ2-7, with 10 bases that match TRBD2. The CDR3 length is 16 residues. V dropped 5 bases and J dropped 1; count of bases not matched to a gene: 8. Germline lookup yields CDR1 LNHDA and CDR2 SQIVND (reference sequence).

This chain links TRBV28 with TRBJ1-4; 8 positions agree with TRBD1. The ends lost 2 bases at V and 5 bases at J; junction bases unmatched: 1. The CDR3 loop spans 14 amino acids. CDR1 MDHEN and CDR2 SYDVKM come from the germline V gene. The chain's CDR3 is CASSLRQGNEKLFF. The CDR3 nucleotides are TGTGCCAGCAGTTTACGACAGGGGAATGAAAAACTGTTTTTT.

The V and J genes are TRBV2 and TRBJ1-2; maybe TRBD1 (5 bases). Trimming took off 2 bases at V and 7 bases at J, with 11 bases between the two ends. There are 13 residues in the CDR3. Germline V gene lookup returns CDR1 SNHLY and CDR2 FYNNEI. The CDR3 nucleotides read TGTGCCAGCAGTGAAAGAATAGGGGCTGGCTACACCTTC. Its protein product is CASSERIGAGYTF.

The table lists this clone with a count of one. This CDR3 reads CASMRTSGSIDEQFF. The DNA of the CDR3 is TGTGCCAGCATGAGGACTAGCGGGAGTATCGATGAGCAGTTCTTC. This rearrangement joins TRBV9 to TRBJ2-1; TRBD2 matches at 13 bases. In germline, CDR1 is SGDLS, CDR2 YYNGEE. V was clipped by 6 bases and J by 8 bases; unmatched bases: 8. There are 15 residues in the CDR3. Complete variable domain (other parts from reference TRBV9 and TRBJ2-1): DSGVTQTPKHLITATGQRVTLRCSPRSGDLSVYWYQQSLDQGLQFLIQYYNGEERAKGNILERFSAQQFPDLHSELNLSSLELGDSALYFCASMRTSGSIDEQFFGPGTRLTVL.

The CDR3 loop reads CAISESIAGGAQYF. CDR3 sequence (DNA): TGTGCCATCAGTGAGTCGATAGCGGGAGGCGCGCAGTATTTT. The rearrangement uses TRBV10-3 and TRBJ2-3, with TRBD2 matching over 10 bases. V shed 0 bases, J shed 10 bases, and the junction held 4 bases outside the gene matches. The germline V gene encodes CDR1 ENHRY and CDR2 SYGVKD. There are 14 residues in the CDR3.

The rearrangement links TRBV15 to TRBJ1-6, with D uncertain. The length of the CDR3 is 14 residues. Germline CDR1 and CDR2: LNHNV and YYDKDF (reference sequence). V shed 4 bases and J shed 4 bases, with 8 bases lying between them. The CDR3 loop reads CATSMTGYNSPLHF. CDR3 DNA sequence: TGTGCCACCAGCATGACCGGGTATAATTCACCCCTCCACTTT.

This clone was found a few times. This sequence joins TRBV4-3 and TRBJ2-2, with a tentative D call TRBD1 (6 bases). The V end was cut by 5 bases, the J end by 2 bases, with 12 bases between. Germline V gene sequence: CDR1 LGHNA, CDR2 YSLEER. The CDR3 length is 15 residues. The CDR3 reads CASSETGLNTGELFF. For the CDR3, the DNA is TGCGCCAGCAGCGAGACAGGCTTAAACACCGGGGAGCTGTTTTTT.

This clone was counted at least ten times. The V and J genes are TRBV19 and TRBJ2-2, with 7 nucleotides matching TRBD2. Germline V gives CDR1 LNHDA, CDR2 SQIVND (reference sequence). The CDR3 totals 16 residues. The ends lost 5 bases at V and 5 bases at J; junction bases unmatched: 11. CDR3 in amino acids: CASSLILAIKTGELFF. As DNA, the CDR3 is TGTGCCAGTAGTTTAATACTAGCGATTAAAACCGGGGAGCTGTTTTTT.

The gene calls are TRBV21-1 and TRBJ2-1; no DNA check was done on the table's D call, TRBD2. TRBV21-1 is tagged as a pseudogene. The CDR3 covers 16 residues. The CDR3 nucleotides are TGTGCCAGCAGCAATCGGACTAGCGGGAGATCCAATGAGCAGTTCTTC. Its protein product is CASSNRTSGRSNEQFF.

This clone has just a few counts. The J gene is TRBJ2-1, the V gene TRBV19; TRBD2 agrees at 10 bases. Germline V gene sequence: CDR1 LNHDA, CDR2 SQIVND (reference sequence). J gave up 0 bases and V 4 bases, and 0 bases lay outside the gene matches. The CDR3 is made up of 15 amino acids. Here the CDR3 DNA reads TGTGCCAGTAGTACTAGCGGGAGCTCCTACAATGAGCAGTTCTTC. It encodes CASSTSGSSYNEQFF.

The V call is TRBV12-3 or TRBV12-4, the J call TRBJ1-5, with D possibly matching TRBD1 (6 bases). Trimming took 3 bases from V and 7 from J, leaving 10 bases between them. The CDR3 covers 13 residues. In DNA, the CDR3 is TGTGCCAGCAGTTTTGGGGGCGCCCAGCCCCAGCATTTT. This gives the protein CASSFGGAQPQHF.

The chain is built from TRBV27 and TRBJ2-1; TRBD2 aligns across 8 bases. Trimming removed 4 bases from V and 8 bases from J; junction bases left unmatched: 10. Looked up from germline, CDR1 is MNHEY and CDR2 is SMNVEV (reference sequence). This CDR3 comprises 15 residues. This CDR3 is CASSSWGSGIDEQFF. The DNA of the CDR3 is TGTGCCAGCAGTTCGTGGGGTAGCGGGATAGATGAGCAGTTCTTC.

CDR3 sequence (DNA): TGTGCCAGTAGTATAGGGACTAGCGGTTACAATGAGCAGTTCTTC. As protein: CASSIGTSGYNEQFF. This chain uses TRBV19 with TRBJ2-1, with TRBD2 identical over 10 bases. Germline V gene data show CDR1 as LNHDA and CDR2 as SQIVND (reference sequence). The CDR3 spans 15 residues. The ends lost 1 base at V and 4 bases at J; junction bases unmatched: 1. Full variable domain (missing parts from reference TRBV19 and TRBJ2-1): DGGITQSPKYLFRKEGQNVTLSCEQNLNHDAMYWYRQDPGQGLRLIYYSQIVNDFQKGDIAEGYSVSREKKESFPLTVTSAQKNPTAFYLCASSIGTSGYNEQFFGPGTRLTVL.

The chain joins TRBV2 to TRBJ2-1, with D maybe TRBD1 (5 bases). CDR3 size: 15 residues. The V and J ends lost 2 bases and 2 bases respectively, with 10 bases between them. The germline gives CDR1 SNHLY, CDR2 FYNNEI. The CDR3 region has the DNA TGTGCCAGCAGTGAATCGAGGACAACCTACAATGAGCAGTTCTTC. Residues: CASSESRTTYNEQFF.

V gene TRBV19 combines with J gene TRBJ2-7; 9 positions match TRBD2. This CDR3 region has 16 residues. V trimming: 8 bases; J trimming: 2 bases; junction bases outside the gene matches: 13. Germline CDR1 is LNHDA and CDR2 is SQIVND (reference sequence). DNA for the CDR3: TGTGCCAGTGCCCAGGGAGGGGTAGCGGGGGCCTACGAGCAGTACTTC. This sequence encodes CASAQGGVAGAYEQYF.